The next 4 T cell receptor beta chains were all read from a single sample in a study of T cell repertoires in cytomegalovirus infection. A single record per CDR3 protein comes from TCRdb applying MiXCR to the reads. The sample has 110,000 to 150,000 distinct CDR3 sequences, around 32% seen once; the top ten hold 45% to 55%. Their antigens remain unidentified. Sequences were derived from CD8+ T cells from cultured PBMCs, sampled from culture after CMV antigen stimulation. Every receptor here comes from a human donor in good health (CMV status not recorded). Some clones in this sample may be carry-over from other donors' samples.

This clonotype showed up just a few times. The chain employs TRBV6-1 and TRBJ2-3, with D hard to call. Germline CDR1 MNHNS, CDR2 SASEGT. This CDR3 comprises 16 residues. The V end lost 7 bases, the J end lost 0 bases, and 17 bases lay between the germline ends. CDR3 bases: TGTGCCAGCACCGCCTGGATACTAACAAGCACAGATACGCAGTATTTT. This translates into CASTAWILTSTDTQYF.

This clonotype was counted ten times or more. The V gene is TRBV4-1, the J gene TRBJ2-7; no reliable D call. V lost 1 base and J lost 0, with 7 bases in between. Per germline, CDR1 MGHRA and CDR2 YSYEKL. This CDR3 is 14 amino acids long. DNA of the CDR3: TGCGCCAGCAGCCAAGTGTACAGCTCCTACGAGCAGTACTTC. Translating it yields CASSQVYSSYEQYF.

This clonotype was seen more than once but under ten times. V usage is TRBV15 and J usage is TRBJ2-2; D is tentatively TRBD1 or TRBD2 (5 bases each). From germline, CDR1 is LNHNV and CDR2 YYDKDF (reference sequence). CDR3 length: 13 amino acids. Trimming removed 8 bases at V and 3 bases at J, with 10 bases between. CDR3 in amino acids: CATLGDHTGELFF. The CDR3 DNA follows: TGTGCCACCTTAGGGGACCACACCGGGGAGCTGTTTTTT. Drawing the rest from reference TRBV15 and TRBJ2-2, the complete variable domain is DAMVIQNPRYQVTQFGKPVTLSCSQTLNHNVMYWYQQKSSQAPKLLFHYYDKDFNNEADTPDNFQSRRPNTSFCFLDIRSPGLGDTAMYLCATLGDHTGELFFGEGSRLTVL.

Only a few counts were recorded for this clonotype. This sequence joins TRBV15 and TRBJ2-4; D may be TRBD1 (6 bases). Germline CDR1 LNHNV, CDR2 YYDKDF (reference sequence). The V end lost 3 bases, the J end lost 0 bases, and 15 bases lay between the germline ends. The CDR3 is made up of 17 amino acids. In DNA, the CDR3 is TGTGCCACCAGCAGGAGGTGGACAGAGCTAGCCAAAAACATTCAGTACTTC. Encoded protein: CATSRRWTELAKNIQYF.